A single sample is the source of the 20 T cell receptor beta chains below, sequenced in a study of T-cell reconstitution after alpha-beta-depleted transplantation in children (dated by TCRdb to 2016 to 2017). Libraries were constructed by PCR. Sequenced on an Illumina HiSeq 2500. Molecular barcoding was employed in the preparation of TCR libraries, with unique molecular identifiers being used to normalize TCRbeta repertoire quantification. TCRdb trimmed the raw reads at Q25, called clones with MiXCR and kept productive beta chains. CDR3 protein duplicates are merged, each entry listing the most common genes and DNA. The sample yields 360,000 or so distinct CDR3 sequences; about a fifth were counted once. Less than 4.5% of the sample rests with the top ten. The sample was PBMCs from the stem cell graft donor, taken from the stem cell graft. These receptors were obtained from a human donor who donated a stem cell graft to a child with acute myeloid leukemia.

This clonotype was recorded at least ten times. This chain joins TRBV20-1 and TRBJ2-1, with TRBD2 identical over 14 bases. Trimming removed 4 bases from V and 14 bases from J; junction bases left unmatched: 7. The V gene's germline CDR1 is DFQATT and CDR2 SNEGSKA (reference sequence). CDR3 length equals 13 residues. This CDR3 reads CSAKGLAGVLEFF. The DNA of the CDR3 is TGCAGTGCTAAGGGACTAGCGGGAGTTTTGGAGTTCTTC.

DNA of the CDR3: TGTGCCAGCAGTTACGGGATAGCGGTCGTGGATGAGCAGTTCTTC. As protein: CASSYGIAVVDEQFF. The chain links TRBV6-2 or TRBV6-3 to TRBJ2-1, with D possibly being TRBD2 (6 bases). CDR3 length: 15 residues. From germline, CDR1 is MNHEY and CDR2 SVGEGT. V was pared by 2 bases and J by 8 bases, with 16 bases between.

This clonotype was counted many times. This chain links TRBV2 with TRBJ1-1; D is unclear. V gave up 4 bases and J gave up 6 bases, with 18 bases separating them. The CDR3 has 15 residues. In germline, CDR1 is SNHLY, CDR2 FYNNEI. CDR3 residues: CASSVWTDGSAEAFF. For the CDR3, the DNA is TGTGCCAGCAGTGTCTGGACGGACGGGAGCGCTGAAGCTTTCTTT.

This chain uses TRBV18 with TRBJ2-1; possibly TRBD2 for D (6 bases). V was clipped by 2 bases and J by 0 bases, with 11 bases between them. This CDR3 has 16 residues. The germline V gene has CDR1 KGHSH and CDR2 LQKENI. The CDR3 protein is CASSPASAYSYNEQFF. The CDR3 bases are TGTGCCAGCTCACCAGCTAGCGCCTACTCCTACAATGAGCAGTTCTTC.

This clonotype was seen repeatedly, ten times or more. V and J are TRBV29-1 and TRBJ1-4; D gene ambiguous. The CDR3 runs to 11 residues. In germline, CDR1 is SQVTM, CDR2 ANQGSEA. V lost 3 bases and J lost 8, with 7 bases in between. The CDR3 DNA sequence: TGCAGCGTTGAGACGGGGGAAAAACTGTTTTTT. This gives the protein CSVETGEKLFF. Supplemented by reference TRBV29-1 and TRBJ1-4, the full variable domain reads SAVISQKPSRDICQRGTSLTIQCQVDSQVTMMFWYRQQPGQSLTLIATANQGSEATYESGFVIDKFPISRPNLTFSTLTVSNMSPEDSSIYLCSVETGEKLFFGSGTQLSVL.

This clonotype came up a few times. The gene calls are TRBV7-9 and TRBJ2-7, with a tentative D call TRBD1 (5 bases). Per germline, CDR1 SEHNR and CDR2 FQNEAQ (reference sequence). Trimming took 0 bases from V and 3 from J, leaving 12 bases between them. This CDR3 contains 15 residues. The CDR3, as DNA: TGTGCCAGCAGCTTAGCGCTAGGGGAAGTCTACGAGCAGTACTTC. Protein product: CASSLALGEVYEQYF.

This sequence joins TRBV28 and TRBJ1-6; D gene uncertain. V lost 6 bases, J lost 4 bases, and 7 bases lay in between. The germline V gene encodes CDR1 MDHEN and CDR2 SYDVKM. The CDR3 sequence is 13 residues long. CDR3 in amino acids: CASSLRYNSPLHF. CDR3 DNA sequence: TGTGCCAGCAGCTTACGATATAATTCACCCCTCCACTTT.

In this sample, this clonotype turned up many times. The chain joins TRBV25-1 to TRBJ2-7; 9 nucleotides agree with TRBD1. Germline V gene sequence: CDR1 MGHDK, CDR2 SYGVNS. This CDR3 spans 13 amino acids. V was clipped by 9 bases and J by 5 bases; unmatched bases: 8. The DNA of the CDR3 is TGTGCCAGTCACGGGACAGGGCGCCACGAGCAGTACTTC. Amino acid sequence: CASHGTGRHEQYF.

V gene TRBV4-1 combines with J gene TRBJ2-3, with D possibly matching TRBD1 (7 bases). Trimming stripped 4 bases from V and 0 bases from J, with 20 bases between. The germline V gene encodes CDR1 MGHRA and CDR2 YSYEKL. This CDR3 contains 18 residues. This chain's CDR3 is CASSRGGGAGGSTDTQYF. CDR3 nucleotides: TGCGCCAGCAGCCGGGGAGGTGGAGCAGGGGGGAGCACAGATACGCAGTATTTT.

This clonotype showed up just a few times. The chain employs TRBV4-2 and TRBJ2-7, with D unresolved. In germline, CDR1 is LGHNA, CDR2 YNFKEQ. This CDR3 has 17 residues. V was pared by 4 bases and J by 5 bases, with 24 bases between. The DNA for the CDR3 is TGTGCCAGCAGCCGGTCCGTCCGAGACTTCCCTTGGAACGAGCAGTACTTC. It yields the protein CASSRSVRDFPWNEQYF.

The rearrangement links TRBV4-3 to TRBJ2-1, with 8 bases fitting TRBD2. Germline-derived CDR1 and CDR2 are LGHNA and YSLEER. V lost 2 bases to trimming and J lost 4 bases; unmatched junction nucleotides: 7. The CDR3 covers 16 residues. DNA of the CDR3: TGCGCCAGCAGCCAAACGGAAGGACTAGCATACAATGAGCAGTTCTTC. It encodes CASSQTEGLAYNEQFF.

This clonotype has more than one count but fewer than ten. The chain is built from TRBV12-3 or TRBV12-4 and TRBJ1-5; no clear D. Trimming shortened V by 5 bases and J by 0 bases, and 11 bases separated the two germline ends. The CDR3 spans 15 residues. The CDR3 region is CASSRTANSNQPQHF. CDR3 DNA: TGTGCCAGCAGTAGGACTGCAAATAGCAATCAGCCCCAGCATTTT.

This clonotype was observed a handful of times. The rearrangement uses TRBV29-1 and TRBJ1-2, with no clear D. Trimming shortened V by 7 bases and J by 3 bases, and 15 bases separated the two germline ends. CDR1 and CDR2 from the germline V gene are SQVTM and ANQGSEA. This CDR3 spans 13 amino acids. CDR3 coding DNA: TGCAGCGCTAGGGCGGCGAGGGACTATGGCTACACCTTC. It encodes CSARAARDYGYTF. Looking up the rest from reference TRBV29-1 and TRBJ1-2 gives the full variable domain: SAVISQKPSRDICQRGTSLTIQCQVDSQVTMMFWYRQQPGQSLTLIATANQGSEATYESGFVIDKFPISRPNLTFSTLTVSNMSPEDSSIYLCSARAARDYGYTFGSGTRLTVV.

This clonotype was counted many times. The chain employs TRBV27 and TRBJ2-6; D gene uncertain. V lost 7 bases and J lost 2, with 9 bases in between. This CDR3 has 14 residues. Germline CDR1 is MNHEY and CDR2 is SMNVEV (reference sequence). DNA of the CDR3: TGTGCCAGCACTACAAGGGCTGGGGCCAACGTCCTGACTTTC. This gives the protein CASTTRAGANVLTF.

A few counts support this clonotype. The rearrangement links TRBV29-1 to TRBJ2-1; unclear D gene. The CDR3 totals 13 residues. Germline V CDR1 and CDR2: SQVTM, ANQGSEA. Between the trimmed V and J ends, which lost 4 bases and 4 bases, there was a span of 11 bases. The chain's CDR3 is CSVAKTSYNEQFF. The CDR3 region has the DNA TGCAGCGTTGCTAAAACCTCTTACAATGAGCAGTTCTTC.

The table lists this clonotype with many counts. The rearrangement joins TRBV29-1 to TRBJ2-1; possible D gene TRBD2, 5 bases. The V end was cut by 2 bases, the J end by 8 bases, with 19 bases between. This CDR3 is 15 amino acids long. Germline CDR1 and CDR2: SQVTM and ANQGSEA. CDR3 region: CSVETSRESNDEQFF. The CDR3 coding sequence is TGCAGCGTTGAAACCTCGAGGGAGTCTAACGATGAGCAGTTCTTC.

The V and J genes are TRBV4-1 and TRBJ2-3; 13 positions match TRBD2. The CDR3 contains 18 residues. The V and J ends lost 4 bases and 3 bases, in that order; junction bases with no gene match: 10. Germline V gives CDR1 MGHRA, CDR2 YSYEKL. The CDR3 protein is CASSLPEGLAGETDTQYF. For the CDR3, the DNA is TGCGCCAGCAGCCTACCTGAAGGACTAGCGGGAGAGACAGATACGCAGTATTTT.

The sample holds a few counts of this clonotype. The chain has TRBV10-3 and TRBJ2-1; D possibly corresponds to TRBD1 (5 bases). V was trimmed by 2 bases and J by 0 bases, leaving 14 bases between them. Looked up from germline, CDR1 is ENHRY and CDR2 is SYGVKD. The CDR3 is 17 amino acids. In DNA form, the CDR3 reads TGTGCCATCAGTGAGCAGATGACAGCCTCCTCCTACAATGAGCAGTTCTTC. Protein: CAISEQMTASSYNEQFF.

This clonotype has more than one count but fewer than ten. The chain recombines TRBV29-1 with TRBJ1-2; TRBD1 aligns across 8 bases. This CDR3 has 15 residues. In germline, CDR1 is SQVTM, CDR2 ANQGSEA. Unmatched junction bases numbered 13, after V lost 3 bases and J lost 7 bases. CDR3 sequence reads: CSVDDSGRGPVGYTF. CDR3 bases: TGCAGCGTTGACGATTCGGGCAGGGGGCCTGTTGGCTACACCTTC.

This clonotype occurred many times. The chain couples TRBV20-1 to TRBJ2-1, with no clear D. V lost 4 bases and J 4 bases, leaving 8 bases between the germline ends. The CDR3 loop spans 12 amino acids. Germline V lookup: CDR1 DFQATT, CDR2 SNEGSKA (reference sequence). The CDR3 bases are TGCAGTGCTAACGCGCTTTACAATGAGCAGTTCTTC. Protein product: CSANALYNEQFF.